The entry below describes one T cell receptor (beta chain). This receptor's antigen is unknown. Qualities for individual bases were not recorded, and no much larger clone is one base off. Libraries were constructed by the immunoSEQ multiplex PCR assay. In TCRdb, the immuneACCESS table is reduced to in-frame sequences with V and J assigned. These tables do not hold every clone; where another copy was compared, an unresolved V gene accounts for under half, and the others remain unexplained. The sample contains about 45,000 clones, approximately 75% of them found a single time. Over 1% of the sample comes from the top ten. The label giving this sample's treatment or condition can be read as: preoperative locoregional IRX-2 cytokine immunotherapy. The samples were obtained from a phase Ib study in which preoperative, locoregional IRX-2 cytokine immunotherapy intended to prime immune responses was tested. Before surgery, IRX-2 was given to the donors, who were patients with early-stage breast cancer.

The entry originates in a study of preoperative IRX-2 immunotherapy in early breast cancer (dated by TCRdb to the late 2010s). The V and J ends are trimmed by 3 bases and 7 bases, leaving 12 bases between them. From the germline V gene, CDR1 is SGHNT and CDR2 is YENEEA. The CDR3 runs 14 residues from the cysteine to the phenylalanine. Only the CDR3 portion is preserved as DNA: 42 bases, with reading frame beginning at the first base. Rearrangement joined TRBV11-3 to TRBJ1-4; matching of 5 bases hints at TRBD1 as the D gene. Specimen: tumor tissue, collected after IRX-2 immunotherapy. The TCR originated in a human donor with breast cancer. The CDR3 reads CASSFQGKSEKLFF. The nucleotide sequence is given as TGTGCCAGCAGCTTCCAGGGTAAAAGTGAAAAACTGTTTTTT.